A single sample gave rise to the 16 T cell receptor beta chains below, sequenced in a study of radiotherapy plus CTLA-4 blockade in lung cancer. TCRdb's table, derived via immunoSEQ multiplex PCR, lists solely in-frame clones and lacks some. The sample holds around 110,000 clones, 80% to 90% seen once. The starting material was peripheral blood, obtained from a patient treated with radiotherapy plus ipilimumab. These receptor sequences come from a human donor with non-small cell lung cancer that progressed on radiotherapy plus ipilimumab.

CDR3 residues: CSVSNNREQYF. For the CDR3, the DNA is TGCAGTGTTTCGAATAATCGGGAGCAGTACTTC. The J gene is TRBJ2-7, the V gene TRBV20-1; D not resolved. V lost 7 bases and J 7 bases, leaving 14 bases between the germline ends. Germline CDR1 and CDR2: DFQATT and SNEGSKA (reference sequence). This CDR3 contains 11 residues.

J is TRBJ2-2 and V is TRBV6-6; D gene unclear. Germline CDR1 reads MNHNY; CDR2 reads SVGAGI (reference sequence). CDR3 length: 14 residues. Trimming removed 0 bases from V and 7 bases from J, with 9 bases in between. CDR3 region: CASSYSISGGELFF. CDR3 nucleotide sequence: TGTGCCAGCAGTTACTCGATTTCGGGCGGGGAGCTGTTTTTT.

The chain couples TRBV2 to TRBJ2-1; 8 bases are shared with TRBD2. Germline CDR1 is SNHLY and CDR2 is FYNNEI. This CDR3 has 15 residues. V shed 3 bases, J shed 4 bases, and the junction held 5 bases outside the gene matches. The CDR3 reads CASSESGRGYNEQFF. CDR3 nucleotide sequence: TGTGCCAGCAGTGAGAGCGGGAGAGGGTACAATGAGCAGTTCTTC.

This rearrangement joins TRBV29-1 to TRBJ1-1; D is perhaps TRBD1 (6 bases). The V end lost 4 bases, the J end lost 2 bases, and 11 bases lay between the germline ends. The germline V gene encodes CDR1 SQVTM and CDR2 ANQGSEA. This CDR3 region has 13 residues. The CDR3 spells CSVATRGNTEAFF. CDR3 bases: TGCAGCGTTGCCACCAGGGGCAACACTGAAGCTTTCTTT.

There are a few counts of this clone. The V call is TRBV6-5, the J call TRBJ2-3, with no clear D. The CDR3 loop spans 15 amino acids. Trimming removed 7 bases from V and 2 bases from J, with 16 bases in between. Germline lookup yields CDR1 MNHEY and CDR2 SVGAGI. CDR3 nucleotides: TGTGCCAGCACTCCCGCGCTAGTGAACACAGATACGCAGTATTTT. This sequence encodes CASTPALVNTDTQYF.

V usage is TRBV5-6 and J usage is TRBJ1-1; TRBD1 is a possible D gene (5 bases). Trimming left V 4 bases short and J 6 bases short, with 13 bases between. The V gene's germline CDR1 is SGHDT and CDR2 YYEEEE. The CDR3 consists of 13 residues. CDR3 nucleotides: TGTGCCAGCAGCGTGCAGGGTTTGGCTGAAGCTTTCTTT. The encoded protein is CASSVQGLAEAFF.

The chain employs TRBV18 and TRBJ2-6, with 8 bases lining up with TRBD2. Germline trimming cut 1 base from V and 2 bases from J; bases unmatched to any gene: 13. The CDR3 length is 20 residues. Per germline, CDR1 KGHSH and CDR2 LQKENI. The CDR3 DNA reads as TGTGCCAGCTCACCACGCCAGCAGACTAGCGTGTCGACTGGGGCCAACGTCCTGACTTTC. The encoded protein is CASSPRQQTSVSTGANVLTF.

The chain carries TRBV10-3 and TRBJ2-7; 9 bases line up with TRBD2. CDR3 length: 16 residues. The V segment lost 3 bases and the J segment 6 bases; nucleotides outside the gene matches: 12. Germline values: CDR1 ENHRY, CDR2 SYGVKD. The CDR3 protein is CAISDGSGRTGSEQYF. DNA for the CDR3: TGTGCCATCAGTGACGGTAGCGGGAGAACCGGAAGCGAGCAGTACTTC.

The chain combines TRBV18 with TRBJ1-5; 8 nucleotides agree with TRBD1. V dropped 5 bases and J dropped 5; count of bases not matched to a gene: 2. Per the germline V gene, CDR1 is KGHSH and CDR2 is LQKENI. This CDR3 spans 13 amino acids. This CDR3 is CASSGQGDQPQHF. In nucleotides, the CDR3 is TGTGCCAGCTCAGGACAGGGAGATCAGCCCCAGCATTTT.

The CDR3 sequence: CASSLSGTVGETQYF. Written as DNA, the CDR3 is TGCGCCAGCAGCTTGTCGGGGACGGTGGGGGAGACCCAGTACTTC. The chain uses TRBV5-1 and TRBJ2-5; D is perhaps TRBD1 or TRBD2 (5 bases each). Germline loops: CDR1 SGHRS, CDR2 YFSETQ. V was shortened by 1 base and J by 5 bases, with 15 bases between the two germline ends. The length of the CDR3 is 15 residues.

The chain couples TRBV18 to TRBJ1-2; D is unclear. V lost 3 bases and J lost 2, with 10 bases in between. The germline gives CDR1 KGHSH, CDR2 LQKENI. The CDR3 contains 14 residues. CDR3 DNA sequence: TGTGCCAGCTCACCTGAGGCAGACAACTATGGCTACACCTTC. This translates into CASSPEADNYGYTF. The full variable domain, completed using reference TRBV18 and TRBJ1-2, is NAGVMQNPRHLVRRRGQEARLRCSPMKGHSHVYWYRQLPEEGLKFMVYLQKENIIDESGMPKERFSAEFPKEGPSILRIQQVVRGDSAAYFCASSPEADNYGYTFGSGTRLTVV.

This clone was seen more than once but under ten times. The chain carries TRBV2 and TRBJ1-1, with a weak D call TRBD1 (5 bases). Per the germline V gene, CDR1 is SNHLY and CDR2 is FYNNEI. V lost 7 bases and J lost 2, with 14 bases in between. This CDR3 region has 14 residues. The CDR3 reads CASILGGGNTEAFF. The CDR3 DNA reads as TGTGCCAGCATCCTGGGGGGGGGTAACACTGAAGCTTTCTTT.

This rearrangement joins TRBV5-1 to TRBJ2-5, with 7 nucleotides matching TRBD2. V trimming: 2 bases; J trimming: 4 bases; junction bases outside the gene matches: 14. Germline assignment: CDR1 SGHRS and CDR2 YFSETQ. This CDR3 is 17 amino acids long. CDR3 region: CASSFGRPTGEGETQYF. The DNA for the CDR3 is TGCGCCAGCAGCTTTGGTCGCCCAACCGGGGAGGGAGAGACCCAGTACTTC.

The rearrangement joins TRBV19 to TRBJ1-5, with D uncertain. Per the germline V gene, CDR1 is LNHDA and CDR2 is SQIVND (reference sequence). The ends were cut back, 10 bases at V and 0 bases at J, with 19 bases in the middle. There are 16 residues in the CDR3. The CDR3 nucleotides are TGTGCCACCAGTGGCGCAAGGATGGCTAGCAATCAGCCCCAGCATTTT. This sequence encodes CATSGARMASNQPQHF.

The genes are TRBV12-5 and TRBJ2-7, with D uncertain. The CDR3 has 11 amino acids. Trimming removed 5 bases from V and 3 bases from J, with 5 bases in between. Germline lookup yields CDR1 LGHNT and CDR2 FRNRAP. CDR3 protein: CASGLLYEQYF. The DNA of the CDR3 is TGTGCTAGTGGTCTCCTCTACGAGCAGTACTTC.

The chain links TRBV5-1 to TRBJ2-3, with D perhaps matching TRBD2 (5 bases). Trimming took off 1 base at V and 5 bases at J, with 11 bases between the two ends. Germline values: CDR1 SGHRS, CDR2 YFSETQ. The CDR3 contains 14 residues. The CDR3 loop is CASSLRWGVDTQYF. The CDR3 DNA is TGCGCCAGCAGCTTGAGGTGGGGAGTAGATACGCAGTATTTT.